This T cell receptor (beta chain) stems from a study of shared T cell receptors in the human thymus. With V trimmed by 4 bases and J by 3 bases, 7 bases remained unmatched. The germline V gene encodes CDR1 SGDLS and CDR2 YYNGEE. This CDR3 has 16 amino acids. Produced via immunoSEQ multiplex PCR; TCRdb's table is partial and in-frame only. The sample includes over 350,000 clones, 95% seen only once; the top ten take about 0.02%. The rearrangement links TRBV9 to TRBJ2-2; 9 bases are a match to TRBD1. The sequenced material came from thymocytes. This clonotype originated in a human donor. CDR3 region: CASSPPRTGDTGELFF. CDR3 coding DNA: TGTGCCAGCAGCCCTCCCAGGACAGGGGACACCGGGGAGCTGTTTTTT.